A selection of T cell receptor beta chains follows, all from one sample in a study of blood T cell repertoires in COVID-19. This table comes from immunoSEQ multiplex PCR, and its TCRdb copy is limited to in-frame clones, with some not included. Among a few hundred thousand clones listed, just over 85% were seen once. The specimen sequenced was PBMCs or T cells enriched from blood (not recorded which). Source of these receptors: a young man who had recovered from COVID-19. CDR3s include the opening cysteine and the closing phenylalanine or tryptophan. A D gene is named only where the DNA matches it firmly. Some rows mark clone size as missing; the rest say once, few, many or name a class of expanded clone.

abundance	d_gene	v_gene	j_gene	CDR3nt	CDR3aa
few	-	TRBV19	TRBJ1-3	TGTGCCAGTTCGGCCAGCGCCATATATTTT	CASSASAIYF
few	TRBD1	TRBV10-1	TRBJ2-3	TGCGCCAGCCGGGACAGTAGGCTCACAGATACGCAGTATTTT	CASRDSRLTDTQYF
-	-	TRBV19	TRBJ1-2	TGTGCCAGTAGACCCTTTGAAGCGGACTATGGCTACACCTTC	CASRPFEADYGYTF
-	-	TRBV7-8	TRBJ2-7	TGTGCCAGCAGCTTAGCGGTTATTCGGGGAGGCCACGAGCAGTACTTC	CASSLAVIRGGHEQYF
-	-	TRBV5-4	TRBJ2-7	TGTGCCAGCAGTCGTGGTGGAGGGGCCGACTACGAGCAGTACTTC	CASSRGGGADYEQYF
-	TRBD2	TRBV19	TRBJ2-5	TGTGCCAGTAGTATGGTAGCGGGGGCCCCGGAGACCCAGTACTTC	CASSMVAGAPETQYF
-	TRBD1	TRBV14	TRBJ2-2	TGTGCCAGCAGCCAAGATTGGGGACAGGGGGTTTTTCCCGGGGAGCTGTTTTTT	CASSQDWGQGVFPGELFF
-	-	TRBV5-1	TRBJ1-2	TGCGCCAGCAGCTTTTTCGGGGACTACACCTTC	CASSFFGDYTF
few	TRBD1	TRBV5-1	TRBJ1-4	TGCGCCAGCGCAGGACAGGGGGAGGAAAAACTGTTTTTT	CASAGQGEEKLFF
once	-	TRBV19	TRBJ1-1	TGTGCCAGTAGCAGAAACAGGGACGGCACTGAAGCTTTCTTT	CASSRNRDGTEAFF
once	-	TRBV7-9	TRBJ2-7	TGTGCCAGCAGCTTAGCCGGGGTTGCCTACGAGCAGTACTTC	CASSLAGVAYEQYF
-	-	TRBV5-6	TRBJ2-2	TGTGCCAGCAGCTACCGCGGGACCCGGGTCGGGGAGCTGTTTTTT	CASSYRGTRVGELFF
-	TRBD2	TRBV5-4	TRBJ2-3	TGTGCCAGCAGCTTTGGCGGGGGGCGGGCAGATACGCAGTATTTT	CASSFGGGRADTQYF
-	-	TRBV6-6	TRBJ1-5	TGTGCCAGCAGTTTCGGACAAGCCGGCAATCAGCCCCAGCATTTT	CASSFGQAGNQPQHF